Sequencing of this T cell receptor beta chain was carried out in a study of cytomegalovirus exposure and HLA in healthy donors. The germline gives CDR1 SSHAT, CDR2 FNYEAQ (reference sequence). This CDR3 has 20 amino acids. Regarding this clone: What it binds is unknown. An end of the junction differs from the germline gene, which may be a read error.

At collection, donors were nominally healthy, but unrecorded immune exposures were probable. Study-wide results and limits: Some V segments (TRBV6-2 and TRBV6-3 among them) were excluded as indistinguishable. Sequencing artifact likely explains a cluster of highly shared sequence variants.

13 Jbeta primers and 60 Vbeta primers were used for the PCR. TCRdb keeps only in-frame clones here, not all; method: immunoSEQ multiplex PCR. The data show 170,000 or so clones, roughly 87% seen once. The J gene is TRBJ2-1, the V gene TRBV7-7, with D tentatively TRBD2 (7 bases). This receptor was obtained from a woman in her 50s in good health and CMV-seronegative. Sample: PBMCs. The CDR3 spells CASSLANRRGPLRSYNEQFF. Here the CDR3 DNA reads TGTGCTAGCAGCTTAGCCAACCGGCGGGGGCCACTTCGCTCCTACAATGAGCAGTTCTTC.